The sequence of this TCR beta chain was determined in a study of cytomegalovirus exposure and HLA in healthy donors. For the study at large: The roughly 670 first-cohort repertoires and the 120 or so validation repertoires shared the same platform, a later analysis reported. General study points: The classifier reportedly diagnosed cytomegalovirus status with high sensitivity and specificity. Most observed TCR sequences were rare, whereas some public TCRs were detected in many donors. Overall, approximately 150 TCR beta chains were annotated as cytomegalovirus-associated.

CDR3 length: 15 amino acids. Germline V gene data show CDR1 as SEHNR and CDR2 as FQNEAQ (reference sequence). V gave up 2 bases and J gave up 0 bases, with 11 bases separating them. Some clones are missing from TCRdb's copy, which holds only in-frame ones; the method was immunoSEQ multiplex PCR. The sample shows fewer than 200,000 clones, approximately 87% of them seen only once. Notes on this clone: The target antigen is unknown.

The chain recombines TRBV7-9 with TRBJ2-7; possible D gene TRBD1, 6 bases. Sequenced material: PBMCs. This sequence originates from a woman aged 25 to 39 in good health and CMV-seronegative. The CDR3 nucleotides are TGTGCCAGCAGCTTATGGACAGACGACTCCTACGAGCAGTACTTC. Protein product: CASSLWTDDSYEQYF.